This T cell receptor beta chain is drawn from a study of T cells in Graves' hyperthyroidism and ophthalmopathy. TCR beta CDR3 regions were amplified from RNA. In the first-round RT-PCR of the TCR CDR3, the HTBI primer set was used. From the multiplex PCR reads, TCRdb called clonotypes with MiXCR, one entry per CDR3 protein. This table has approximately 590,000 distinct CDR3 sequences, more than 45% appearing once. A few counts support this clonotype. This CDR3 is 13 amino acids long. Germline V gene lookup returns CDR1 DFQATT and CDR2 SNEGSKA (reference sequence). The sequence was obtained from a woman aged 18-30 years with Graves' hyperthyroidism. The V and J genes are TRBV20-1 and TRBJ1-5, with a possible D match to TRBD1 (5 bases). The sequenced material came from peripheral blood or thyroid tissue (not recorded which). The CDR3 is CSAGTENNQPQHF. The CDR3 nucleotides read TGCAGCGCGGGGACGGAAAACAATCAGCCCCAGCATTTT.